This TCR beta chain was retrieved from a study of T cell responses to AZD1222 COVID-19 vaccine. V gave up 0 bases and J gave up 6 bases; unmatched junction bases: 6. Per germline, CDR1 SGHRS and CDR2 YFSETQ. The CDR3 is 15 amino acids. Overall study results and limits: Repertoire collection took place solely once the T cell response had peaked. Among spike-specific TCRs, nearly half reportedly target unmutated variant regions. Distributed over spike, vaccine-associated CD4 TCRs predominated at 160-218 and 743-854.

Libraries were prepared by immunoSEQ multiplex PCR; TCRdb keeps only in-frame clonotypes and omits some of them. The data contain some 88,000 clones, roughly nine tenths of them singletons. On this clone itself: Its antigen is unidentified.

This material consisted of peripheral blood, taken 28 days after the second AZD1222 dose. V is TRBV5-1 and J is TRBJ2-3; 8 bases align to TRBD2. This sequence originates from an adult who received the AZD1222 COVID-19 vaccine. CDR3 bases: TGCGCCAGCAGCTTGGGACTAGCGAGTACCGATACGCAGTATTTT. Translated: CASSLGLASTDTQYF.